This T cell receptor beta chain was retrieved from a study of identifying expanded T cells in peripheral blood. Profiled with immunoSEQ multiplex PCR; TCRdb holds only in-frame clones, not every one. The sample includes 70,000 to 95,000 clones, about 90% of them seen just once. There are 14 residues in the CDR3. Per the germline V gene, CDR1 is LNHDA and CDR2 is SQIVND (reference sequence). With 11 bases removed from V and 0 bases from J, the gap between germline ends came to 16 bases. Collection occurred without any documented infections or immune events in donors. Findings of the study overall: Differentially abundant clones: about 1.2 between replicates, roughly 16 at approximately 14 days, 19 to 20 at four. Variance in clone template counts between approximately two-week samples significantly increased with total template count across all healthy donors.

In the case of this clone: No antigen is known for it.

The TCR originated in a person aged 18 to 75 in good health. Source material: blood. The chain joins TRBV19 to TRBJ1-2, with D hard to call. CDR3 region: CAGWTNGANYGYTF. The CDR3, as DNA: TGTGCCGGCTGGACGAACGGAGCTAACTATGGCTACACCTTC. The whole variable domain, filled in from reference TRBV19 and TRBJ1-2, reads DGGITQSPKYLFRKEGQNVTLSCEQNLNHDAMYWYRQDPGQGLRLIYYSQIVNDFQKGDIAEGYSVSREKKESFPLTVTSAQKNPTAFYLCAGWTNGANYGYTFGSGTRLTVV.